Described below is a single T cell receptor beta chain sequence and its context. What it binds is unknown. The data originate from a study of monozygotic twins with inflammatory bowel disease. TCRdb reanalyzed the 5' RACE reads, giving one entry per CDR3 protein sequence and no DNA. This table holds some 400,000 distinct CDR3 sequences. The CDR3 runs 15 residues. CDR1 MNHEY and CDR2 SVGAGI come from the germline V gene. General study findings and limits: Telling different T cell subtypes apart from each other was not possible. Fewer clonotypes were shared with others by IBD patients than by healthy twins, especially with disease activity. For IBD, no single strong associated signal or clonotype was supported.

The V and J genes are TRBV6-5 and TRBJ2-2; lacking DNA, the TRBD2 call made by TCRdb goes unchecked. The sequenced sample consisted of blood. The clonotype originates from a human donor with ulcerative colitis or Crohn's disease, or a healthy co-twin of an affected twin (not recorded which). The CDR3 reads CASSSQRGNTGELFF.